This TCR beta chain came from a study of PD-L1 blockade in urothelial cancer. About the research overall: About 85% of the 29 patients were men with bladder-origin urothelial cancer. At 3 weeks (second dose) and 6 weeks after starting treatment, blood was analyzed.

The time point: pretreatment peripheral blood. Patients each gave 1 to 8 samples, pretreatment and on-treatment. Sequenced by immunoSEQ multiplex PCR; TCRdb stores in-frame clones only, minus some. This sample carries 55,000 to 80,000 clones, about four fifths of them seen once, and the ten largest clones take roughly 2.9%. The CDR3 loop spans 15 amino acids. V shed 5 bases and J shed 0 bases, with 11 bases lying between them. CDR1 is SEHNR, CDR2 FQNEAQ, per germline (reference sequence). The receptor comes from a man between 70 and 80 years old with urothelial cancer. This material consisted of PBMCs, taken around atezolizumab (anti-PD-L1) treatment. The chain has TRBV7-9 and TRBJ1-5; tentatively, D is TRBD1 (5 bases). The chain's CDR3 is CASSPRGNSNQPQHF. The CDR3 coding sequence is TGTGCCAGCAGCCCCCGGGGGAATAGCAATCAGCCCCAGCATTTT.